Included here is one T cell receptor beta chain sequence, with context. The antigen it binds to is not known. There are no base qualities to consult, and no much larger clone falls within one base. TCR beta CDR3 regions were amplified from RNA transcripts. A first-round RT-PCR of the TCR CDR3 used the HTBI primer set with the Qiagen OneStep RT-PCR kit. Libraries were constructed in a second round of multiplex PCR, after which size selection and purification were carried out. The libraries were sequenced on an Illumina HiSeq2000 using paired-end 100 bp reads. For the original study's pipeline: Raw data were processed with SOAPnuke, discarding reads with adapters, uncalled bases, mean Phred below 15, or no exact constant-primer or identifier match. High-quality paired reads were merged with COPE v1.2.5, and unique nucleotide sequences were defined as clonotypes. MiTCR v1.1 was used to align the clonotypes against IMGT TRBV, TRBD and TRBJ reference segments. Analysis was restricted to V-J combinations with a frequency above 0.0001, which covered about 99% of repertoires. The TCS score was defined as F50 (clonal expansion) divided by E x V (chaos), with BLOSUM62-based TCRdist calculated between CDR3 peptides within each V-J. Welch's t-statistics and random forest reduced roughly 500 V-J features to under 15, which were used in a naive Bayes classifier (R e1071). TCRdb trimmed public reads at Q25 via fastp, called clones via MiXCR and kept in-frame beta chains. Each CDR3 protein gets just one entry, which takes the most common genes and DNA from the rows behind it. The V and J calls follow TCRdb's processing rather than the paper's. Across this sample there are approximately 520,000 distinct CDR3 sequences, with approximately 25% seen only once. The ten largest clones take up over 9% of the sample.

Looking up the germline V gene yields CDR1 MNHEY and CDR2 SVGEGT. Inclusive of the bounding cysteine and phenylalanine, the CDR3 is 16 residues long. The kept DNA is CDR3 alone, 48 bases in frame from the first base. V is cut back by 2 bases and J by 3 bases, with 8 bases in the junction unmatched. The sample is drawn from a study of T cells in Graves' hyperthyroidism and ophthalmopathy (dated by TCRdb to about 2019). As for the study more broadly: Peripheral blood samples were taken at initial diagnosis, before any treatment was given. To identify distinguishing TCR V-J signatures, a discovery cohort of 100 or so patients was used, comprising roughly 45 with Graves' ophthalmopathy and some 60 with stable Graves' hyperthyroidism. Whether ophthalmopathy could be predicted prospectively was tested in an independent validation cohort made up of about 18 hyperthyroidism patients plus 17 patients who later progressed to ophthalmopathy. The roughly 90 discovery patients were divided at random into training and test sets in a 7:3 ratio. Thyroid tissue and blood T-cell repertoires from several Graves' hyperthyroidism patients were also compared in the study. Once sampling was done, hyperthyroidism patients were given methimazole at a starting dose of 30 mg daily, whereas ophthalmopathy patients were given high-dose intravenous methylprednisolone. According to the paper, TCR Vbeta CDR3 sequencing was carried out on about 140 peripheral blood samples, which came from fewer than 50 ophthalmopathy, 80 or so hyperthyroidism and roughly 17 progressor patients. Overall study results and their limits: During validation, the model predicted progression to ophthalmopathy a median of roughly six months ahead of onset, with almost 71% sensitivity and 72.22% specificity. Most expanded thyroid clonotypes (frequency above 0.001) were also found in blood, which suggests that blood repertoires may mirror thyroid immune responses. Sample size was not statistically predetermined, and investigators were not blinded to group allocation. In cross-validation, a model built on a 13 V-J signature told ophthalmopathy apart from stable hyperthyroidism with 85% to 90% sensitivity and roughly 82% specificity, and in testing the same model reached 80%/75%.

In the ophthalmopathy patients, disease was moderately to severely active, with a Clinical Activity Score of 3 or more, a NOSPECS grade of 4 or more, and a duration of less than 3 months. Exclusion was applied to patients with uncontrolled infections, other autoimmune diseases, pregnancy or lactation. Clinical symptoms, serum thyroxine and TRAb, thyroid ultrasound, and orbital computed tomography formed the basis for the diagnoses. Ficoll-Paque density gradient centrifugation was used to isolate PBMCs from 10 ml of fresh peripheral blood. Total RNA was extracted with Trizol reagent, and quality was checked on an Agilent 2100 Bioanalyzer.

The receptor chain draws on TRBV6-2 or TRBV6-3 and TRBJ1-1; 8 middle bases align to TRBD1. The source is a woman under 40 with Graves' ophthalmopathy. Sequenced input: blood. The nucleotide sequence is TGTGCCAGCAGTTACCCGGTGGGACAGGCGGACACTGAAGCTTTCTTT. Its translation reads: CASSYPVGQADTEAFF.